What follows are 22 T cell receptor beta chains derived from one specimen sequenced in a study of blood T cell repertoires in COVID-19. Measured with immunoSEQ multiplex PCR; TCRdb has only the in-frame clones, and not every one. The sample includes about 130,000 clones, approximately 90% of them seen just once. Sequenced sample: peripheral blood. These receptors all stem from a man aged 50-59 years with COVID-19, enrolled during active disease.

This clone has a handful of counts. The chain is built from TRBV3-1 (or the pseudogene TRBV3-2) and TRBJ1-2, with 7 bases matching TRBD1. The CDR3 runs to 14 residues. V shed 3 bases and J 8 bases; nucleotides not matched to a gene: 9. Germline loops: CDR1 LGHDT, CDR2 YNNKEL (reference sequence). CDR3: CASSHLTGAGGYTF. CDR3 coding DNA: TGTGCCAGCAGCCACCTCACAGGGGCAGGGGGCTACACCTTC.

The rearrangement uses TRBV29-1 and TRBJ1-2; D gene ambiguous. The germline CDR1 and CDR2 sequences are SQVTM and ANQGSEA. This CDR3 comprises 11 residues. Trimming cost V 4 bases and J 5 bases, with 8 bases left between them. CDR3 coding DNA: TGCAGCGTTGTGGGCGATTATGGCTACACCTTC. Residues: CSVVGDYGYTF.

The rearrangement links TRBV5-1 to TRBJ2-5; TRBD1 matches 10 bases. Germline V gene data show CDR1 as SGHRS and CDR2 as YFSETQ. Trimming removed 3 bases from V and 4 bases from J; junction bases left unmatched: 3. This CDR3 comprises 14 residues. The CDR3 loop reads CASSWDRGLETQYF. The DNA of the CDR3 is TGCGCCAGCAGCTGGGACAGGGGTTTAGAGACCCAGTACTTC.

This sequence joins TRBV23-1 and TRBJ1-5; 7 bases align to TRBD1. TRBV23-1 has ORF status, its function being uncertain. V was clipped by 7 bases and J by 0 bases; unmatched bases: 6. This CDR3 is built from 15 residues. Here the CDR3 reads CASTPGQNSNQPQHF. Here the CDR3 DNA reads TGCGCCAGCACCCCGGGACAGAATAGCAATCAGCCCCAGCATTTT.

This clone was counted a single time. The chain combines TRBV12-3 or TRBV12-4 with TRBJ2-1; D is unclear. V gave up 6 bases and J gave up 0 bases, with 6 bases separating them. This CDR3 region has 13 residues. Written as DNA, the CDR3 is TGTGCCAGCAGCATAGACTCCTACAATGAGCAGTTCTTC. Encoded protein: CASSIDSYNEQFF.

The chain has TRBV3-1 (or the pseudogene TRBV3-2) and TRBJ2-3; 7 nucleotides agree with TRBD2. The CDR3 consists of 15 residues. The V gene's germline CDR1 is LGHDT and CDR2 YNNKEL (reference sequence). With 3 bases clipped from V and 6 bases from J, the junction kept 9 bases outside the gene matches. This CDR3 is CASSHATSESDTQYF. The CDR3 nucleotides read TGTGCCAGCAGCCATGCTACTAGCGAGTCCGATACGCAGTATTTT.

CDR3 bases: TGTGCCAGTAGTCCGGACATGGGGAACTACGAGCAGTACTTC. Its protein product is CASSPDMGNYEQYF. V is TRBV19 and J is TRBJ2-7; possible D gene TRBD1, 5 bases. CDR3 length: 14 residues. The V and J ends lost 5 bases and 3 bases respectively, with 14 bases between them. Germline CDR1 LNHDA, CDR2 SQIVND (reference sequence).

This chain connects TRBV5-1 to TRBJ2-4; D is possibly TRBD2 (6 bases). The CDR3 sequence is 14 residues long. The germline V gene has CDR1 SGHRS and CDR2 YFSETQ. Trimming removed 2 bases at V and 7 bases at J, with 13 bases between. CDR3 sequence reads: CASSLTTGENIQYF. The CDR3 coding sequence is TGCGCCAGCAGCTTAACGACGGGGGAGAACATTCAGTACTTC.

The chain carries TRBV11-2 and TRBJ2-3, with 8 bases lining up with TRBD2. The CDR3 consists of 18 residues. In germline, CDR1 is SGHAT, CDR2 FQNNGV. V dropped 5 bases and J dropped 2; count of bases not matched to a gene: 15. This chain's CDR3 is CASSPIIMASGHTDTQYF. The CDR3 bases are TGTGCCAGCAGCCCGATCATCATGGCTAGCGGGCACACAGATACGCAGTATTTT.

V is TRBV7-8 and J is TRBJ2-1; 8 bases map to TRBD2. The CDR3 runs 16 residues. Losses at the gene ends were 5 bases for V and 6 bases for J; bases not matched to a gene: 12. The V gene's germline CDR1 is SGHVS and CDR2 FQNEAQ. DNA for the CDR3: TGTGCCAGCAGCCCCCGCGGCATTAGCGGGATCAATGAGCAGTTCTTC. Its translation is CASSPRGISGINEQFF. The entire variable domain, with the rest obtained from reference TRBV7-8 and TRBJ2-1, is as follows: GAGVSQSPRYKVAKRGQDVALRCDPISGHVSLFWYQQALGQGPEFLTYFQNEAQLDKSGLPSDRFFAERPEGSVSTLKIQRTQQEDSAVYLCASSPRGISGINEQFFGPGTRLTVL.

V is TRBV6-2 or TRBV6-3 and J is TRBJ2-7; 7 bases align to TRBD1. The CDR3 consists of 14 residues. Trimming at V came to 5 bases and at J to 1 base, leaving 5 bases not matched to a gene. CDR1 MNHEY and CDR2 SVGEGT come from the germline V gene. The CDR3 protein is CASSTRTGSYEQYF. CDR3 nucleotides: TGTGCCAGCAGTACAAGGACAGGTTCCTACGAGCAGTACTTC.

In its sample, this clone was seen once. The V call is TRBV2, the J call TRBJ2-3; D may be TRBD2 (5 bases). The germline CDR1 and CDR2 sequences are SNHLY and FYNNEI. Trimming removed 5 bases at V and 5 bases at J, with 26 bases between. The CDR3 extends over 18 amino acids. CDR3 bases: TGTGCCAGCAGTTTCCGGCGGGTGGGAGAGGTTTTGGGAGATACGCAGTATTTT. Translated, it gives CASSFRRVGEVLGDTQYF.

V is TRBV19 and J is TRBJ2-7; weak D call: TRBD2 (5 bases). CDR3 length equals 14 residues. Germline CDR1 is LNHDA and CDR2 is SQIVND (reference sequence). V lost 1 base and J lost 0, with 7 bases in between. CDR3 in DNA: TGTGCCAGTAGTATAGGTGGGAGCTCCTACGAGCAGTACTTC. Protein product: CASSIGGSSYEQYF. Supplemented by reference TRBV19 and TRBJ2-7, the full variable domain reads DGGITQSPKYLFRKEGQNVTLSCEQNLNHDAMYWYRQDPGQGLRLIYYSQIVNDFQKGDIAEGYSVSREKKESFPLTVTSAQKNPTAFYLCASSIGGSSYEQYFGPGTRLTVT.

V is TRBV10-3 and J is TRBJ1-1; 7 nucleotides match TRBD1. Trimming cost V 6 bases and J 0 bases; bases outside gene matches: 13. From germline, CDR1 is ENHRY and CDR2 SYGVKD. There are 17 residues in the CDR3. The CDR3 region is CAISLIGGQVMNTEAFF. Here the CDR3 DNA reads TGTGCCATCAGCCTCATAGGAGGACAGGTGATGAACACTGAAGCTTTCTTT.

The V and J genes are TRBV27 and TRBJ2-1, with 8 nucleotides matching TRBD1. Losses at the gene ends were 5 bases for V and 0 bases for J; bases not matched to a gene: 3. Germline CDR1 and CDR2: MNHEY and SMNVEV (reference sequence). The CDR3 has 15 amino acids. In nucleotides, the CDR3 is TGTGCCAGCAGTCGCCAGGGGGCCTCCTACAATGAGCAGTTCTTC. Its translation is CASSRQGASYNEQFF.

V usage is TRBV19 and J usage is TRBJ2-7; TRBD2 aligns across 8 bases. The CDR3 totals 14 residues. Germline CDR1 reads LNHDA; CDR2 reads SQIVND (reference sequence). The V segment lost 5 bases and the J segment 3 bases; nucleotides outside the gene matches: 6. The CDR3 here is CASSGVAGSYEQYF. As DNA, the CDR3 is TGTGCCAGTAGTGGGGTAGCGGGAAGCTACGAGCAGTACTTC.

The V call is TRBV27, the J call TRBJ2-5; TRBD2 matches at 7 bases. The CDR3 length is 19 residues. V lost 5 bases to trimming and J lost 0 bases; unmatched junction nucleotides: 18. Germline V gene data show CDR1 as MNHEY and CDR2 as SMNVEV (reference sequence). As DNA, the CDR3 is TGTGCCAGCAGTCGGGGACTAAATGGGGTGGGTGGGGACCAAGAGACCCAGTACTTC. Translating gives CASSRGLNGVGGDQETQYF.

V and J are TRBV13 and TRBJ2-1, with a tentative D call TRBD2 (5 bases). Germline V gives CDR1 PRHDT, CDR2 FYEKMQ (reference sequence). Deletions cut 4 bases from V and 2 bases from J, with 15 bases between. This CDR3 is built from 16 residues. Here the CDR3 DNA reads TGTGCCAGCAGCTCCCGGGAATCTAACCCCTACAATGAGCAGTTCTTC. Amino acids: CASSSRESNPYNEQFF.

The rearrangement links TRBV3-1 (or the pseudogene TRBV3-2) to TRBJ2-1, with 14 bases aligning to TRBD2. This CDR3 is 15 amino acids long. Trimming removed 3 bases from V and 6 bases from J; junction bases left unmatched: 1. The V gene's germline CDR1 is LGHDT and CDR2 YNNKEL (reference sequence). CDR3 bases: TGTGCCAGCAGCCACGGGACTAGCGGGAGCAATGAGCAGTTCTTC. Translated: CASSHGTSGSNEQFF.

This chain uses TRBV9 with TRBJ2-2; D unclear. Trimming cost V 0 bases and J 7 bases, with 4 bases left between them. In germline, CDR1 is SGDLS, CDR2 YYNGEE. The length of the CDR3 is 12 residues. CDR3 DNA: TGTGCCAGCAGCGTAGGGAGCGGGGAGCTGTTTTTT. Encoded protein: CASSVGSGELFF.

J is TRBJ1-5 and V is TRBV18, with unresolved D. V was clipped by 8 bases and J by 0 bases, with 11 bases between them. The CDR3 is made up of 14 amino acids. Germline CDR1 and CDR2: KGHSH and LQKENI. The CDR3 DNA follows: TGTGCCAGCCAAGAGAGAAATAGCAATCAGCCCCAGCATTTT. Its protein product is CASQERNSNQPQHF.

The genes are TRBV6-5 and TRBJ2-3, with D maybe TRBD2 (6 bases). Trimming pared 4 bases from V and 3 bases from J, leaving 11 bases between. CDR1 is MNHEY, CDR2 SVGAGI, per germline. The CDR3 is 14 amino acids. CDR3 protein: CASSLGGTTDTQYF. The CDR3 DNA sequence: TGTGCCAGCAGTTTAGGCGGGACGACAGATACGCAGTATTTT.